Listed below are T cell receptor beta chains from one sample, sequenced in a study of CD8 T cells in ankylosing spondylitis. TCRdb called the 5' RACE reads again in MiXCR, with one record for every CDR3 protein. The profile covers roughly 64,000 distinct CDR3 sequences, with 6.2% appearing a single time and roughly 5% taken by the ten largest. Sequencing was performed on synovial fluid, either unsorted or a sorted T cell fraction (not recorded which). These receptors all stem from a male donor with ankylosing spondylitis. The CDR3 runs from the conserved cysteine through the conserved F or W. Each record gives: D gene, V gene, clone size, J gene, CDR3 length, CDR3 protein, CDR3 DNA. D genes are given only for firm matches. Where a row states a size, it is once, few, many or the class of an expanded clone; other rows omit it.

>TRBD2|TRBV11-2|few|TRBJ2-7|19
CASSFKGGTSGRAFHEQYF
TGTGCCAGCAGTTTTAAAGGCGGGACTAGCGGGAGGGCCTTTCACGAGCAGTACTTC
>.|TRBV12-3/TRBV12-4|many|TRBJ2-5|14
CASSFGTRGGTQYF
TGTGCCAGCAGTTTCGGGACCCGAGGGGGGACCCAGTACTTC
>.|TRBV14|.|TRBJ2-6|14
CASSLDLGANVLTF
TGTGCCAGCAGCCTGGATTTGGGGGCCAACGTCCTGACTTTC
>.|TRBV20-1|many|TRBJ2-1|11
CSARDQGKQFF
TGCAGTGCTAGAGATCAGGGGAAGCAGTTCTTC
>.|TRBV7-2|few|TRBJ2-7|15
CASSLNTGVRDEQYF
TGTGCCAGCAGCTTAAACACTGGGGTTCGCGACGAGCAGTACTTC
>TRBD1|TRBV19|.|TRBJ1-5|16
CASSTGTGSNNQPQHF
TGTGCCAGTAGTACCGGGACAGGGTCGAACAATCAGCCCCAGCATTTT
>.|TRBV10-1|.|TRBJ2-5|13
CASSGALRETQYF
TGCGCCAGCAGTGGTGCCCTCCGGGAGACCCAGTACTTC
>TRBD1|TRBV19|few|TRBJ2-5|14
CASSRTGNLETQYF
TGTGCCAGTAGTAGGACAGGGAATTTGGAGACCCAGTACTTC
>TRBD1|TRBV5-1|few|TRBJ2-2|14
CASSWGQAAGELFF
TGCGCCAGCAGCTGGGGACAGGCGGCCGGGGAGCTGTTTTTT
>.|TRBV24-1|few|TRBJ2-5|13
CATSRAEGETQYF
TGTGCCACCAGCCGGGCGGAAGGAGAGACCCAGTACTTC
>.|TRBV3-1|.|TRBJ2-3|14
CASSQAGATDTQYF
TGTGCCAGCAGCCAAGCAGGGGCCACAGATACGCAGTATTTT
>.|TRBV20-1|few|TRBJ1-3|16
CSAVWTAQGSGNTIYF
TGCAGTGCTGTCTGGACAGCCCAGGGCTCTGGAAACACCATATATTTT
>.|TRBV11-2|few|TRBJ2-5|15
CASSLGIPGKETQYF
TGTGCCAGCAGCTTAGGGATCCCGGGCAAAGAGACCCAGTACTTC
>.|TRBV12-3/TRBV12-4|large|TRBJ2-7|12
CASSGGPYEQYF
TGTGCCAGCAGTGGAGGGCCCTACGAGCAGTACTTC
>.|TRBV9|many|TRBJ2-3|13
CASSVLGTDTQYF
TGTGCCAGCAGCGTACTGGGCACAGATACGCAGTATTTT
>.|TRBV29-1|many|TRBJ1-1|14
CSVAVGTMNTEAFF
TGCAGCGTTGCCGTAGGGACGATGAACACTGAAGCTTTCTTT
>.|TRBV6-2/TRBV6-3|.|TRBJ2-7|14
CASSYSVVSYEQYF
TGTGCCAGCAGTTACTCAGTGGTCTCCTACGAGCAGTACTTC
>.|TRBV10-3|.|TRBJ1-5|14
CAIKSASSNQPQHF
TGTGCCATCAAAAGTGCCTCGAGCAATCAGCCCCAGCATTTT
>.|TRBV2|few|TRBJ2-7|15
CASSELLGGIGEQYF
TGTGCCAGCAGTGAACTCCTAGGGGGGATTGGCGAGCAGTACTTC
>.|TRBV29-1|many|TRBJ2-7|11
CSVSYGYEQYF
TGCAGCGTTTCTTACGGCTACGAGCAGTACTTC
>.|TRBV7-2|many|TRBJ2-7|15
CASSLDGARVDEQYF
TGTGCCAGCAGCCTCGATGGCGCCCGAGTGGACGAGCAGTACTTC
>.|TRBV6-1|.|TRBJ2-3|14
CASSRGQPTDTQYF
TGTGCCAGCAGTCGGGGACAACCTACGGATACGCAGTATTTT
>.|TRBV29-1|many|TRBJ2-1|12
CSVAYNRNEQFF
TGCAGCGTTGCGTACAACCGCAATGAGCAGTTCTTC
>.|TRBV7-6|medium-sized|TRBJ2-3|15
CASSSSGLSTDTQYF
TGTGCCAGCAGCTCCTCGGGCCTATCCACAGATACGCAGTATTTT
>.|TRBV18|few|TRBJ2-1|15
CASSPLHEGYNEQFF
TGTGCCAGCTCACCCCTACACGAAGGCTACAATGAGCAGTTCTTC